The next 19 T cell receptor beta chains were all read from a single sample in a study of brain T cells in children with intractable seizures. Sequencing was limited to surgery cases with top T cell transcript signatures in brain tissue. Assay: immunoSEQ multiplex PCR; the TCRdb copy retains only in-frame clones and omits some. This sample has approximately 590 clones; around three quarters occur once, and the top ten carry 45%. Sequenced material: resected brain tissue, taken at surgery. Receptors originate from a boy between 5 and 17 years old with tuberous sclerosis and intractable seizures.

The chain has TRBV4-2 and TRBJ2-1, with D possibly TRBD2 on 5 matching bases. This CDR3 has 18 amino acids. Germline V gene data show CDR1 as LGHNA and CDR2 as YNFKEQ. Trimming took off 3 bases at V and 7 bases at J, with 25 bases between the two ends. The CDR3 region is CASSQDPLDGGLLNEQFF. CDR3 in DNA: TGTGCCAGCAGCCAGGACCCTCTTGACGGAGGCCTACTAAATGAGCAGTTCTTC.

This chain links TRBV10-1 with TRBJ2-3; D remains ambiguous. The germline V gene encodes CDR1 WNHNN and CDR2 SYGVQD (reference sequence). The CDR3 has 17 residues. V lost 2 bases and J 2 bases, leaving 17 bases between the germline ends. The CDR3 loop is CASSEGLGPSITDTQYF. DNA of the CDR3: TGCGCCAGCAGTGAGGGTCTAGGCCCTTCTATCACAGATACGCAGTATTTT.

The rearrangement uses TRBV7-2 and TRBJ1-2; no reliable D call. V was trimmed by 2 bases and J by 2 bases, leaving 12 bases between them. Per the germline V gene, CDR1 is SGHTA and CDR2 is FQGNSA. The CDR3 runs to 15 residues. The CDR3 loop is CASSLRVYPNYGYTF. The DNA of the CDR3 is TGTGCCAGCAGCTTAAGGGTGTATCCAAACTATGGCTACACCTTC.

V gene TRBV7-6 combines with J gene TRBJ2-7; possibly TRBD1 or TRBD2 for D (6 bases each). This CDR3 is built from 14 residues. Trimming took off 5 bases at V and 3 bases at J, with 14 bases between the two ends. Germline loops: CDR1 SGHVS, CDR2 FNYEAQ. Written as DNA, the CDR3 is TGTGCCAGCAGCCCCGGGGGACATGGCTACGAGCAGTACTTC. Its translation: CASSPGGHGYEQYF. Filled out from reference TRBV7-6 and TRBJ2-7, the complete variable domain reads GAGVSQSPRYKVTKRGQDVALRCDPISGHVSLYWYRQALGQGPEFLTYFNYEAQQDKSGLPNDRFSAERPEGSISTLTIQRTEQRDSAMYRCASSPGGHGYEQYFGPGTRLTVT.

The chain carries TRBV4-2 and TRBJ2-3, with 8 bases identical to TRBD2. The V gene end was trimmed by 1 base and the J gene end by 1 base; junction bases not matched to a gene: 1. Germline CDR1 reads LGHNA; CDR2 reads YNFKEQ. This CDR3 has 15 amino acids. CDR3 bases: TGTGCCAGCAGCCAAGCGGGGGGGGGCACAGATACGCAGTATTTT. As protein: CASSQAGGGTDTQYF.

The chain couples TRBV15 to TRBJ1-2; D is possibly TRBD1 (6 bases). CDR1 and CDR2 (germline): LNHNV, YYDKDF (reference sequence). Between the trimmed V and J ends, which lost 0 bases and 4 bases, there was a span of 9 bases. This CDR3 spans 14 amino acids. CDR3 sequence: CATSRDVGGYGYTF. The CDR3 DNA sequence: TGTGCCACCAGCAGAGATGTAGGGGGCTATGGCTACACCTTC.

The genes are TRBV7-2 and TRBJ1-1; D gene unclear. Trimming took 0 bases from V and 2 from J, leaving 7 bases between them. The CDR3 spans 14 residues. The germline V gene has CDR1 SGHTA and CDR2 FQGNSA. This CDR3 is CASSLAWGNTEAFF. The DNA for the CDR3 is TGTGCCAGCAGCTTAGCATGGGGAAACACTGAAGCTTTCTTT.

The sample holds one count of this clone. V gene TRBV6-5 combines with J gene TRBJ2-3, with 8 bases matching TRBD2. With V trimmed by 10 bases and J by 0 bases, 9 bases remained unmatched. CDR3 length: 15 residues. Looked up from germline, CDR1 is MNHEY and CDR2 is SVGAGI. CDR3 protein: CATSWASGSTDTQYF. In nucleotides, the CDR3 is TGTGCCACCTCCTGGGCTAGCGGGAGCACAGATACGCAGTATTTT.

J is TRBJ2-7 and V is TRBV6-5; TRBD1 agrees at 11 bases. After removal of 6 bases from V and 5 bases from J, the junction contained 9 bases not matched to a gene. Germline-derived CDR1 and CDR2 are MNHEY and SVGAGI. This CDR3 comprises 15 residues. The DNA for the CDR3 is TGTGCCAGCAGACCTTACAGGACAGGGGGCAACGAGCAGTACTTC. As protein: CASRPYRTGGNEQYF.

This sequence joins TRBV5-1 and TRBJ2-7; D is possibly TRBD1 or TRBD2 (5 bases each). Trimming removed 4 bases from V and 3 bases from J, with 11 bases in between. Germline V gene data show CDR1 as SGHRS and CDR2 as YFSETQ. The CDR3 contains 13 residues. CDR3 nucleotides: TGCGCCAGCAGCCAGGGACCGGTCTACGAGCAGTACTTC. Translating it yields CASSQGPVYEQYF.

The CDR3 loop reads CASSLGPRVGAEAFF. CDR3 coding DNA: TGTGCCAGCAGCCTTGGCCCGCGGGTAGGCGCTGAAGCTTTCTTT. The gene calls are TRBV11-2 and TRBJ1-1; D unclear. This CDR3 contains 15 residues. V was shortened by 5 bases and J by 6 bases, with 19 bases between the two germline ends. From germline, CDR1 is SGHAT and CDR2 FQNNGV. The full variable domain, with the rest looked up from reference TRBV11-2 and TRBJ1-1, is EAGVAQSPRYKIIEKRQSVAFWCNPISGHATLYWYQQILGQGPKLLIQFQNNGVVDDSQLPKDRFSAERLKGVDSTLKIQPAKLEDSAVYLCASSLGPRVGAEAFFGQGTRLTVV.

This clone has just a few counts. The genes are TRBV6-1 and TRBJ1-6, with 8 bases lining up with TRBD1. With 2 bases clipped from V and 8 bases from J, the junction kept 5 bases outside the gene matches. The CDR3 is made up of 15 amino acids. The germline gives CDR1 MNHNS, CDR2 SASEGT. The CDR3, as DNA: TGTGCCAGCAGTGAAACGACAGGGGATTATTCACCCCTCCACTTT. This codes for CASSETTGDYSPLHF.

The chain combines TRBV5-1 with TRBJ2-7, with D possibly TRBD1 on 5 matching bases. This CDR3 contains 14 residues. Germline V gene lookup returns CDR1 SGHRS and CDR2 YFSETQ. Trimming took off 2 bases at V and 5 bases at J, with 14 bases between the two ends. The CDR3: CASSLGSGFNEQYF. CDR3 DNA: TGCGCCAGCAGCTTAGGTTCAGGGTTCAACGAGCAGTACTTC.

The rearrangement uses TRBV7-2 and TRBJ1-3; TRBD1 might be the D (6 bases). This CDR3 is 15 amino acids long. Between the trimmed V and J ends, which lost 7 bases and 0 bases, there was a span of 13 bases. In germline, CDR1 is SGHTA, CDR2 FQGNSA. Written as DNA, the CDR3 is TGTGCCAGCACTACAGGGAGGCCCTCTGGAAACACCATATATTTT. The encoded protein is CASTTGRPSGNTIYF.

This chain connects TRBV9 to TRBJ2-5; D may match TRBD1 or TRBD2 (7 bases each). This CDR3 comprises 14 residues. V dropped 4 bases and J dropped 2 bases, with 12 bases sitting between them. The V gene's germline CDR1 is SGDLS and CDR2 YYNGEE. CDR3: CASSPQGGQETQYF. CDR3 in DNA: TGTGCCAGCAGCCCCCAGGGGGGGCAAGAGACCCAGTACTTC.

V gene TRBV5-4 combines with J gene TRBJ2-5, with D tentatively TRBD2 (6 bases). CDR3 length equals 14 residues. Per the germline V gene, CDR1 is SGHNT and CDR2 is YYREEE (reference sequence). Trimming took off 3 bases at V and 0 bases at J, with 9 bases between the two ends. The CDR3 sequence: CASSSGLYQETQYF. The DNA of the CDR3 is TGTGCCAGCAGCTCGGGACTTTACCAAGAGACCCAGTACTTC. Filled out from reference TRBV5-4 and TRBJ2-5, the complete variable domain reads ETGVTQSPTHLIKTRGQQVTLRCSSQSGHNTVSWYQQALGQGPQFIFQYYREEENGRGNFPPRFSGLQFPNYSSELNVNALELDDSALYLCASSSGLYQETQYFGPGTRLLVL.

This chain connects TRBV5-3 to TRBJ2-4; 7 positions agree with TRBD2. TRBV5-3 is known as an ORF, though its function is uncertain. The CDR3 extends over 14 amino acids. V was pared by 4 bases and J by 2 bases, with 3 bases of the junction left unmatched. The CDR3 sequence is CARSTRGTKNIQYF. For the CDR3, the DNA is TGTGCCAGAAGCACGCGGGGGACCAAAAACATTCAGTACTTC.

This rearrangement joins TRBV7-2 to TRBJ1-3, with TRBD1 as a possible D gene (5 bases). The V gene's germline CDR1 is SGHTA and CDR2 FQGNSA. The CDR3 runs 13 residues. The V end was cut by 7 bases, the J end by 2 bases, with 9 bases between. The CDR3 spells CASTVGAGNTIYF. The CDR3 DNA sequence: TGTGCCAGCACGGTAGGGGCTGGAAACACCATATATTTT.

J is TRBJ2-4 and V is TRBV7-2; the D is unclear. Germline V CDR1 and CDR2: SGHTA, FQGNSA. Trimming pared 0 bases from V and 9 bases from J, leaving 9 bases between. This CDR3 region has 13 residues. The CDR3 nucleotides read TGTGCCAGCAGCTTAGCAAGGGAAGGCATTCAGTACTTC. Amino acid sequence: CASSLAREGIQYF.